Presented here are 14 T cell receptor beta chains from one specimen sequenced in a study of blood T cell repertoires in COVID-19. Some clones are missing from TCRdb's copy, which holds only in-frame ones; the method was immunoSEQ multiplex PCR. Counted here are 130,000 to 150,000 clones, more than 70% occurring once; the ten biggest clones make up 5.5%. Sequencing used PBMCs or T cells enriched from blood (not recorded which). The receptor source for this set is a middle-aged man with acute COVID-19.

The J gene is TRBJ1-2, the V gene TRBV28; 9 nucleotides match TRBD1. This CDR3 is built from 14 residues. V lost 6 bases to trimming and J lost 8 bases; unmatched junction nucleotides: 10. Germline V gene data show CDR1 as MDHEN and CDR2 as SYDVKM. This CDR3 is CASSQIKTGGGYTF. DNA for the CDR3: TGTGCCAGCAGCCAAATCAAAACAGGGGGCGGCTACACCTTC.

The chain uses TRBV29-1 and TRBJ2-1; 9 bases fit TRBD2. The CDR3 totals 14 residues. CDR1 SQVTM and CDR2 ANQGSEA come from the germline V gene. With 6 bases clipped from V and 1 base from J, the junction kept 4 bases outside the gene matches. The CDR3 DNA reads TGCAGCGTGGATGGACTAGCGTCCTACAATGAGCAGTTCTTC. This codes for CSVDGLASYNEQFF.

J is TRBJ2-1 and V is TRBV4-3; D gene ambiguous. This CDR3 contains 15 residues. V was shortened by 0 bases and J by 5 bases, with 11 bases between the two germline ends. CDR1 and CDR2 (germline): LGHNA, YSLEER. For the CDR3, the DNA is TGCGCCAGCAGCCAAGATCTTTGGCAGGACAATGAGCAGTTCTTC. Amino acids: CASSQDLWQDNEQFF.

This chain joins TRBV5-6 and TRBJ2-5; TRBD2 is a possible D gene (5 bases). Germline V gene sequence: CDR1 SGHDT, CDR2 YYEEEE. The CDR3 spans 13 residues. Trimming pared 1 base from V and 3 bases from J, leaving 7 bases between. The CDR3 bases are TGTGCCAGCAGCTTGTTAGCGAAAGAGACCCAGTACTTC. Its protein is CASSLLAKETQYF. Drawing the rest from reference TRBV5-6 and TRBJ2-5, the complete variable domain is DAGVTQSPTHLIKTRGQQVTLRCSPKSGHDTVSWYQQALGQGPQFIFQYYEEEERQRGNFPDRFSGHQFPNYSSELNVNALLLGDSALYLCASSLLAKETQYFGPGTRLLVL.

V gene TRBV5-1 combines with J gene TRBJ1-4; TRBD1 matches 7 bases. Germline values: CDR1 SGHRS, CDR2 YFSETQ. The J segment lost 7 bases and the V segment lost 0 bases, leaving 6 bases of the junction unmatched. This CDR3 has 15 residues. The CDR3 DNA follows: TGCGCCAGCAGCTTGGCCGACAGGGCCTCTGAAAAACTGTTTTTT. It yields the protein CASSLADRASEKLFF.

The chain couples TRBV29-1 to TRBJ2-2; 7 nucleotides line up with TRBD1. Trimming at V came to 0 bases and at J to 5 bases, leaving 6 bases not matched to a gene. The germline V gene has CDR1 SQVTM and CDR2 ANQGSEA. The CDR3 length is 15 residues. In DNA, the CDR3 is TGCAGCGTTGAAGATCAAGCAGGGGGAACCGGGGAGCTGTTTTTT. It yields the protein CSVEDQAGGTGELFF.

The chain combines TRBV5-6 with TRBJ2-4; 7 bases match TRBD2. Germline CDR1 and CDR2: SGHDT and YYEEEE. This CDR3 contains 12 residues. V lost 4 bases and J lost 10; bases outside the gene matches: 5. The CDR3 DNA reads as TGTGCCAGCAGCGGCGGGGGAGAAATTCAGTACTTC. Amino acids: CASSGGGEIQYF.

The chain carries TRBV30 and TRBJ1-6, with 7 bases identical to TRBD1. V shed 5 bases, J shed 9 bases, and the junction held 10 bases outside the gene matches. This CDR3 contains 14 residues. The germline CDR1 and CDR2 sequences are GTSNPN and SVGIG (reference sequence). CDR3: CAWVRTGGISPLHF. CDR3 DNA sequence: TGTGCCTGGGTTAGGACAGGTGGAATTTCACCCCTCCACTTT.

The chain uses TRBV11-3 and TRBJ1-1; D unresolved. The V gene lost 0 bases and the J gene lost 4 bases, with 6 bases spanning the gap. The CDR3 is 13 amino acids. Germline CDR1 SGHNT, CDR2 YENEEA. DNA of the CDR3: TGTGCCAGCAGCTTAGAGGGGAGCACTGAAGCTTTCTTT. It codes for CASSLEGSTEAFF.

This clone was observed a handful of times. CDR3 DNA: TGCGCCAGCAGCTTGTGGGGTGGAGGTGGAGGGAACACTGAAGCTTTCTTT. This codes for CASSLWGGGGGNTEAFF. The rearrangement links TRBV5-1 to TRBJ1-1; D gene ambiguous. Germline V lookup: CDR1 SGHRS, CDR2 YFSETQ. V lost 1 base, J lost 1 base, and 17 bases lay in between. The CDR3 is made up of 17 amino acids.

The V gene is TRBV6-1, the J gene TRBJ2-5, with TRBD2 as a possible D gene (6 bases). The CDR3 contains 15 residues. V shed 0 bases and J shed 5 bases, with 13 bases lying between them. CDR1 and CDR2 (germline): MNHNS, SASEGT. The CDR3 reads CASSEAWGDGETQYF. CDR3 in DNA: TGTGCCAGCAGTGAAGCCTGGGGGGATGGGGAGACCCAGTACTTC.

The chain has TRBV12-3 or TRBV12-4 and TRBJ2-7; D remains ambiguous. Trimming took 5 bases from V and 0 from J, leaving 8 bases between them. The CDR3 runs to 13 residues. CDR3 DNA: TGTGCCAGCAGTCTTACAGTCTCCTACGAGCAGTACTTC. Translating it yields CASSLTVSYEQYF.

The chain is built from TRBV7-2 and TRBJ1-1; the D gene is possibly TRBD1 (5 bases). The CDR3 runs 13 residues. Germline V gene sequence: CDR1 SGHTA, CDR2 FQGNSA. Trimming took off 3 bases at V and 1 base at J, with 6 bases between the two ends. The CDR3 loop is CASSLTENTEAFF. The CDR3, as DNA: TGTGCCAGCAGCTTGACAGAGAACACTGAAGCTTTCTTT.

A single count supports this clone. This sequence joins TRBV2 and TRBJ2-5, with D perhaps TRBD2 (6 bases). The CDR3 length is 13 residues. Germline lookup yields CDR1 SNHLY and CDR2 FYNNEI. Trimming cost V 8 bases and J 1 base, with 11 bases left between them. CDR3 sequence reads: CASSWRAQETQYF. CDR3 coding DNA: TGTGCCAGCTCCTGGAGGGCCCAAGAGACCCAGTACTTC.